These 18 T cell receptor beta chains share one sample of origin, sequenced in a study of cytomegalovirus exposure and HLA in healthy donors. 60 Vbeta and 13 Jbeta primers were used in PCR. Some clones are missing from TCRdb's copy, which holds only in-frame ones; the method was immunoSEQ multiplex PCR. The table includes about 140,000 clones, approximately 79% detected once. Sequenced material: PBMCs. The receptor set was obtained from a man aged 35 to 55 in good health and CMV-seropositive.

This rearrangement joins TRBV19 to TRBJ2-7, with D tentatively TRBD2 (5 bases). From germline, CDR1 is LNHDA and CDR2 SQIVND (reference sequence). The CDR3 is 14 residues long. Trimming removed 3 bases at V and 6 bases at J, with 15 bases between. CDR3 DNA: TGTGCCAGTAGTATTGGCCTAGCCGTCCCCGAGCAGTACTTC. As protein: CASSIGLAVPEQYF.

This clone showed up just a few times. This rearrangement joins TRBV7-9 to TRBJ1-4, with TRBD1 matching over 7 bases. Germline CDR1 SEHNR, CDR2 FQNEAQ (reference sequence). The length of the CDR3 is 15 residues. The ends lost 4 bases at V and 4 bases at J; junction bases unmatched: 6. The CDR3 region has the DNA TGTGCCAGCAGCTCTAGACAGGGATATAATGAAAAACTGTTTTTT. It translates to CASSSRQGYNEKLFF. The full variable domain, rest sourced from reference TRBV7-9 and TRBJ1-4, is DTGVSQNPRHKITKRGQNVTFRCDPISEHNRLYWYRQTLGQGPEFLTYFQNEAQLEKSRLLSDRFSAERPKGSFSTLEIQRTEQGDSAMYLCASSSRQGYNEKLFFGSGTQLSVL.

The gene calls are TRBV30 and TRBJ1-2; D is ambiguous. The CDR3 consists of 13 residues. V was clipped by 3 bases and J by 8 bases, with 16 bases between them. Germline CDR1 reads GTSNPN; CDR2 reads SVGIG (reference sequence). CDR3 in DNA: TGTGCCTGGAGCCCACTACACACGGAGGGCTACACCTTC. Residues: CAWSPLHTEGYTF.

This rearrangement joins TRBV5-5 to TRBJ1-1; 8 nucleotides line up with TRBD1. The CDR3 covers 16 residues. Germline loops: CDR1 SGHKS, CDR2 YYEKEE (reference sequence). Unmatched junction bases numbered 13, after V lost 4 bases and J lost 5 bases. For the CDR3, the DNA is TGTGCCAGCAGCCGATCGGGGGGACAGGTTGAGACTGAAGCTTTCTTT. Its protein is CASSRSGGQVETEAFF.

The rearrangement uses TRBV2 and TRBJ1-5; TRBD1 agrees at 8 bases. Trimming cost V 7 bases and J 2 bases; bases outside gene matches: 4. The CDR3 has 14 amino acids. Germline loops: CDR1 SNHLY, CDR2 FYNNEI. The CDR3 region has the DNA TGTGCCAGCATCCAGGGGGCAGGCAATCAGCCCCAGCATTTT. This sequence encodes CASIQGAGNQPQHF.

The chain links TRBV7-9 to TRBJ1-1, with 7 bases that match TRBD1. Germline CDR1 reads SEHNR; CDR2 reads FQNEAQ (reference sequence). The J segment lost 2 bases and the V segment lost 5 bases, leaving 11 bases of the junction unmatched. The CDR3 sequence is 16 residues long. CDR3 bases: TGTGCCAGCAGCACTTACAGGGGACGGGGCAACACTGAAGCTTTCTTT. Translated, it gives CASSTYRGRGNTEAFF.

The chain joins TRBV19 to TRBJ1-4; D ambiguous. CDR3 length equals 12 residues. V gave up 5 bases and J gave up 8 bases, with 9 bases separating them. CDR1 LNHDA and CDR2 SQIVND come from the germline V gene (reference sequence). The CDR3 reads CASSAPREKLFF. CDR3 DNA sequence: TGTGCCAGTAGTGCCCCCCGGGAAAAACTGTTTTTT.

The genes are TRBV4-2 and TRBJ2-3; 8 bases are a match to TRBD2. This CDR3 comprises 16 residues. Germline loops: CDR1 LGHNA, CDR2 YNFKEQ. V lost 5 bases, J lost 3 bases, and 10 bases stayed unmatched. DNA of the CDR3: TGTGCCAGCAGCTCACGAAAGCGGGAGTTGACAGATACGCAGTATTTT. This translates into CASSSRKRELTDTQYF.

The V call is TRBV9, the J call TRBJ2-1; D is uncertain. Germline V gives CDR1 SGDLS, CDR2 YYNGEE. V lost 0 bases and J lost 10, with 5 bases in between. The CDR3 is 11 amino acids. The CDR3 coding sequence is TGTGCCAGCAGCGTAGCAGGCGAGCAGTTCTTC. This gives the protein CASSVAGEQFF.

Concerning this clone: This same CDR3 is encoded by further DNA sequences in the sample. This chain joins TRBV6-1 and TRBJ1-1; 7 bases align to TRBD1. Trimming took 7 bases from V and 1 from J; bases not matched to a gene: 6. Per the germline V gene, CDR1 is MNHNS and CDR2 is SASEGT. The CDR3 has 14 residues. This CDR3 reads CASKAGTANTEAFF. For the CDR3, the DNA is TGTGCCAGCAAAGCTGGGACAGCGAACACTGAAGCTTTCTTT.

The CDR3 DNA is TGTGCCAGCAGTTTATCTGGGGAGACGGTCGAGCAGTACTTC. It yields the protein CASSLSGETVEQYF. The chain is built from TRBV28 and TRBJ2-7; tentative D call: TRBD2 (5 bases). The V and J ends lost 1 base and 6 bases respectively, with 13 bases between them. Germline CDR1 reads MDHEN; CDR2 reads SYDVKM. The CDR3 is 14 residues long.

This clone was detected a few times. This chain links TRBV4-2 with TRBJ2-7; possibly TRBD2 for D (5 bases). The CDR3 length is 17 residues. The germline V gene has CDR1 LGHNA and CDR2 YNFKEQ. V dropped 0 bases and J dropped 0 bases, with 15 bases sitting between them. CDR3 DNA sequence: TGTGCCAGCAGCCAAGATCTGAGGGCGGGCAGCTCCTACGAGCAGTACTTC. Its translation is CASSQDLRAGSSYEQYF.

The rearrangement joins TRBV5-5 to TRBJ2-5; 10 bases agree with TRBD2. The J call is uncertain, as TRBJ2-7 better fits the DNA end. The V gene's germline CDR1 is SGHKS and CDR2 YYEKEE (reference sequence). This CDR3 spans 15 amino acids. This CDR3 is CASSLEGLARYEQYF. The CDR3, as DNA: TGTGCCAGCAGCTTGGAGGGACTAGCGCGATACGAGCAGTACTTC.

The V call is TRBV6-5, the J call TRBJ1-2, with TRBD1 matching 7 bases. The CDR3 sequence is 13 residues long. Germline values: CDR1 MNHEY, CDR2 SVGAGI. V was pared by 6 bases and J by 7 bases, with 8 bases of the junction left unmatched. The CDR3, as DNA: TGTGCCAGCAGAAAGACAGGGCGTTCTGGCTACACCTTC. Its protein is CASRKTGRSGYTF.

This clone came up once. Additional DNA sequences in this sample encode the identical CDR3. This rearrangement joins TRBV5-1 to TRBJ1-2; 12 bases are a match to TRBD1. Germline-derived CDR1 and CDR2 are SGHRS and YFSETQ. The V gene end was trimmed by 6 bases and the J gene end by 4 bases; junction bases not matched to a gene: 4. This CDR3 is 14 amino acids long. The CDR3 loop is CASTGTGGLYGYTF. The CDR3 DNA reads TGCGCCAGCACTGGGACAGGGGGCCTCTATGGCTACACCTTC.

This clone was counted only a few times. This rearrangement joins TRBV4-2 to TRBJ2-2; 7 nucleotides align to TRBD2. Germline assignment: CDR1 LGHNA and CDR2 YNFKEQ. This CDR3 is 16 amino acids long. With 1 base clipped from V and 4 bases from J, the junction kept 6 bases outside the gene matches. CDR3 residues: CASSQGAGRATGELFF. The CDR3 nucleotides are TGTGCCAGCAGCCAAGGAGCGGGAAGGGCCACCGGGGAGCTGTTTTTT.

Notes on this clone: Germline is not matched at one junction end, which may reflect a read error. This chain uses TRBV7-9 with TRBJ1-5, with 8 bases lining up with TRBD1. The germline CDR1 and CDR2 sequences are SEHNR and FQNEAQ (reference sequence). The length of the CDR3 is 16 residues. The chain's CDR3 is CSSSHRRTGQDQPQHF. CDR3 in DNA: TGTTCCAGCAGCCACCGACGGACAGGGCAAGATCAGCCCCAGCATTTT. Variable domain in full (rest from reference TRBV7-9 and TRBJ1-5): DTGVSQNPRHKITKRGQNVTFRCDPISEHNRLYWYRQTLGQGPEFLTYFQNEAQLEKSRLLSDRFSAERPKGSFSTLEIQRTEQGDSAMYLCSSSHRRTGQDQPQHFGDGTRLSIL.

V gene TRBV18 combines with J gene TRBJ1-1; tentatively, D is TRBD1 (5 bases). The CDR3 covers 12 residues. The ends were cut back, 3 bases at V and 10 bases at J, with 12 bases in the middle. CDR1 and CDR2 from the germline V gene are KGHSH and LQKENI. CDR3 sequence: CASSPPGGSAFF. CDR3 sequence (DNA): TGTGCCAGCTCACCGCCGGGGGGTTCAGCTTTCTTT.